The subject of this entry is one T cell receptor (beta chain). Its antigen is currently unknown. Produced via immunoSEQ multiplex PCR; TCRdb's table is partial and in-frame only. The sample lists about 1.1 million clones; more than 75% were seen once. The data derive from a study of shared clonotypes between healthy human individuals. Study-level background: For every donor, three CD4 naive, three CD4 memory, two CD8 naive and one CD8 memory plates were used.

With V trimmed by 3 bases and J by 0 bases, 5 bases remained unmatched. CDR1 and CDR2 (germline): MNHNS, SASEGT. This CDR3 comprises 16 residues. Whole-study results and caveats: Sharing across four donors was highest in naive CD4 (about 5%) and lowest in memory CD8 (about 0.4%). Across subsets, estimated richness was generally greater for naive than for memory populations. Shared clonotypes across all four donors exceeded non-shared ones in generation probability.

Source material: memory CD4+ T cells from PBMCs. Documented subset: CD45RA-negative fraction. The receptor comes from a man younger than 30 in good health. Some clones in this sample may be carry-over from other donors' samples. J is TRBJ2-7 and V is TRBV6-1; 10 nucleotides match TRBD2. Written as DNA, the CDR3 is TGTGCCAGCAGTGACTTAGCGGGAGGTCTCTCCTACGAGCAGTACTTC. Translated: CASSDLAGGLSYEQYF.